The next 8 T cell receptor beta chains were all read from a single sample in a study of shared clonotypes between healthy human individuals. Terminally differentiated effector memory CD45RA+ cells were excluded from the naive CD8 cells, which were CD45RO-negative and positively selected for CCR7. Produced via immunoSEQ multiplex PCR; TCRdb's table is partial and in-frame only. The sample holds about 580,000 clones; roughly 98% are singletons and the top ten take approximately 0.33%. Sequenced material: naive CD8+ T cells sorted from blood. Source of these receptors: a man aged 25 to 40 in good health.

The chain has TRBV7-9 and TRBJ2-2, with 9 positions matching TRBD1. Germline CDR1 reads SEHNR; CDR2 reads FQNEAQ (reference sequence). The CDR3 runs 16 residues. V lost 4 bases, J lost 5 bases, and 8 bases stayed unmatched. CDR3 residues: CASSYWGQGWTGELFF. The CDR3, as DNA: TGTGCCAGCAGCTATTGGGGACAGGGATGGACCGGGGAGCTGTTTTTT. Combining the CDR3 with reference TRBV7-9 and TRBJ2-2 gives the whole variable domain DTGVSQNPRHKITKRGQNVTFRCDPISEHNRLYWYRQTLGQGPEFLTYFQNEAQLEKSRLLSDRFSAERPKGSFSTLEIQRTEQGDSAMYLCASSYWGQGWTGELFFGEGSRLTVL.

This sequence joins TRBV6-1 and TRBJ1-1; D ambiguous. V was clipped by 4 bases and J by 5 bases, with 8 bases between them. The CDR3 spans 12 residues. CDR1 and CDR2 from the germline V gene are MNHNS and SASEGT. CDR3 loop: CASSVGKTEAFF. DNA of the CDR3: TGTGCCAGCAGTGTGGGTAAAACTGAAGCTTTCTTT.

The rearrangement uses TRBV9 and TRBJ2-4; tentatively, D is TRBD1 (5 bases). There are 14 residues in the CDR3. Germline values: CDR1 SGDLS, CDR2 YYNGEE. Trimming removed 0 bases at V and 12 bases at J, with 16 bases between. The CDR3 DNA is TGTGCCAGCAGCGTAGAGGGGTTGCGGTCTGCTCAGTACTTC. It yields the protein CASSVEGLRSAQYF.

The chain employs TRBV7-9 and TRBJ2-7; 7 bases fit TRBD2. Per the germline V gene, CDR1 is SEHNR and CDR2 is FQNEAQ (reference sequence). The CDR3 has 14 amino acids. The V and J ends lost 4 bases and 0 bases, in that order; junction bases with no gene match: 3. The CDR3, as DNA: TGTGCCAGCAGCTCAAGACTAGCCTCCTACGAGCAGTACTTC. It yields the protein CASSSRLASYEQYF.

V usage is TRBV5-1 and J usage is TRBJ2-1; TRBD2 matches 13 bases. The CDR3 spans 16 residues. Per germline, CDR1 SGHRS and CDR2 YFSETQ. The J segment lost 6 bases and the V segment lost 4 bases, leaving 7 bases of the junction unmatched. The CDR3, as DNA: TGCGCCAGCAGCCTCGGGACTAGCGGGACCGGCAATGAGCAGTTCTTC. This sequence encodes CASSLGTSGTGNEQFF.

The chain joins TRBV6-6 to TRBJ2-7; D ambiguous. Germline CDR1 and CDR2: MNHNY and SVGAGI (reference sequence). This CDR3 comprises 14 residues. Trimming removed 6 bases at V and 5 bases at J, with 17 bases between. CDR3 protein: CASRPRTVGNEQYF. The CDR3 DNA follows: TGTGCCAGCAGACCCCGGACGGTGGGGAACGAGCAGTACTTC.

The chain links TRBV29-1 to TRBJ2-5; 9 bases fit TRBD1. CDR3 length: 13 amino acids. V lost 3 bases, J lost 2 bases, and 1 base stayed unmatched. Per the germline V gene, CDR1 is SQVTM and CDR2 is ANQGSEA. The CDR3 spells CSVDGTGQETQYF. CDR3 sequence (DNA): TGCAGCGTTGATGGGACAGGGCAAGAGACCCAGTACTTC. The full variable domain, completed using reference TRBV29-1 and TRBJ2-5, is SAVISQKPSRDICQRGTSLTIQCQVDSQVTMMFWYRQQPGQSLTLIATANQGSEATYESGFVIDKFPISRPNLTFSTLTVSNMSPEDSSIYLCSVDGTGQETQYFGPGTRLLVL.

The V gene is TRBV2, the J gene TRBJ1-5; D is possibly TRBD1 (6 bases). CDR1 SNHLY and CDR2 FYNNEI come from the germline V gene. The V end lost 3 bases, the J end lost 3 bases, and 18 bases lay between the germline ends. This CDR3 region has 17 residues. The CDR3 nucleotides read TGTGCCAGCAGTGAGCTCCGGGACACCAAACCCAATCAGCCCCAGCATTTT. This gives the protein CASSELRDTKPNQPQHF.